Reported below is one T cell receptor (beta chain). Its matching antigen is unknown. Only in-frame clones appear in the TCRdb table, and some are missing; sequencing was by immunoSEQ multiplex PCR. Of 15,000 to 20,000 clones in the sample, about 86% were seen once. This entry is derived from a study of T cells in localized non-small cell lung cancer. The study's findings and limits: Highest T cell clonality was seen in uninvolved adjacent lung, surpassing that measured in tumor. Because only a single region of the tumor was sequenced, heterogeneity remains possible.

The CDR3 has 11 amino acids. V shed 7 bases and J 8 bases; nucleotides not matched to a gene: 4. The V gene's germline CDR1 is SQVTM and CDR2 ANQGSEA. The receptor was isolated from a male donor at least 60 years old with stage III lung adenocarcinoma. The sample in question was peripheral blood, obtained before any cancer treatment. This chain joins TRBV29-1 and TRBJ2-1, with 8 bases lining up with TRBD2. The CDR3 reads CSASGFDEQFF. CDR3 bases: TGCAGCGCTAGCGGGTTCGATGAGCAGTTCTTC.